This paragraph covers one T cell receptor (beta chain) sequence. Its specificity is unknown. Each CDR3 protein gets one entry after TCRdb re-called the reads with MiXCR. This sample yields 35,000 to 50,000 distinct CDR3 sequences, of which 12% are seen a single time; 8% to 10% belongs to the top ten. The entry originates in a study of type 1 regulatory T cells. Study in general: An in vitro protocol generated T-allo10, a Tr1-enriched, alloantigen-specific CD4 T cell product.

The CDR3 runs 11 residues. The V gene's germline CDR1 is DFQATT and CDR2 SNEGSKA (reference sequence). V shed 6 bases and J shed 2 bases, with 8 bases lying between them. The receptor was derived from a human donor in good health. The chain has TRBV20-1 and TRBJ2-7; D may match TRBD1 or TRBD2 (5 bases each). Sequencing was done on a sample of cultured non-Tr1 T cells, either the whole culture or a sorted T cell fraction (not recorded which). CDR3 loop: CSAGDPYEQYF. The CDR3 bases are TGCAGTGCCGGGGACCCCTACGAGCAGTACTTC.